The 29 T cell receptor beta chains listed next were all sequenced from one sample in a study of cytomegalovirus exposure and HLA in healthy donors (dated by TCRdb to about 2017). Library preparation was by the immunoSEQ multiplex PCR assay. For the multiplex PCR, a mixture combining 60 forward primers for TCR Vbeta segments and 13 reverse primers for TCR Jbeta segments was used. In its TCRdb copy, this immuneACCESS table keeps in-frame sequences only and misses some clones. Where compared with another copy, unresolved V genes explain less than half of these, and the others have no known cause. The record for this sample contains approximately 120,000 clones. The ten top clones hold less than 2.5% of the sample. The sequencing sample was made of PBMCs. Every receptor here comes from a woman aged 55-69 years in good health and CMV-seronegative.

This sequence joins TRBV7-6 and TRBJ1-6, with D perhaps TRBD1 (6 bases). CDR1 is SGHVS, CDR2 FNYEAQ, per germline. This CDR3 has 18 residues. Trimming took 5 bases from V and 7 from J, leaving 24 bases between them. The CDR3 nucleotides are TGTGCCAGCAGCCTAATAGACACTCGGACAGCTAGAAATTCACCCCTCCACTTT. Translated: CASSLIDTRTARNSPLHF.

The rearrangement uses TRBV19 and TRBJ2-1; 7 positions agree with TRBD2. Germline assignment: CDR1 LNHDA and CDR2 SQIVND (reference sequence). The CDR3 spans 14 residues. V lost 5 bases to trimming and J lost 4 bases; unmatched junction nucleotides: 5. For the CDR3, the DNA is TGTGCCAGTAGTCCCGGGAGGACTTACAATGAGCAGTTCTTC. This gives the protein CASSPGRTYNEQFF.

The chain joins TRBV7-2 to TRBJ2-7; 7 bases line up with TRBD2. In germline, CDR1 is SGHTA, CDR2 FQGNSA. This CDR3 is 16 amino acids long. With 5 bases clipped from V and 1 base from J, the junction kept 11 bases outside the gene matches. The CDR3 sequence is CASSPPGGSRSYEQYF. Here the CDR3 DNA reads TGTGCCAGCAGCCCGCCTGGCGGGAGTAGGTCCTACGAGCAGTACTTC. Variable domain in full (rest from reference TRBV7-2 and TRBJ2-7): GAGVSQSPSNKVTEKGKDVELRCDPISGHTALYWYRQSLGQGLEFLIYFQGNSAPDKSGLPSDRFSAERTGGSVSTLTIQRTQQEDSAVYLCASSPPGGSRSYEQYFGPGTRLTVT.

Points on this clone: The identical CDR3 is also encoded by other nucleotide sequences in the sample. V and J are TRBV2 and TRBJ1-1; D not certain. V lost 1 base, J lost 3 bases, and 6 bases lay in between. Germline CDR1 and CDR2: SNHLY and FYNNEI. CDR3 length equals 13 residues. Here the CDR3 DNA reads TGTGCCAGCAGTGAAGGAGGGCACACTGAAGCTTTCTTT. Encoded protein: CASSEGGHTEAFF.

The chain combines TRBV28 with TRBJ1-5; D remains unclear. V lost 6 bases, J lost 0 bases, and 9 bases lay in between. CDR3 length equals 14 residues. In germline, CDR1 is MDHEN, CDR2 SYDVKM. Here the CDR3 DNA reads TGTGCCAGCAGACAAATGAATAGCAATCAGCCCCAGCATTTT. It yields the protein CASRQMNSNQPQHF.

The chain joins TRBV10-3 to TRBJ2-1; 11 bases map to TRBD1. Per germline, CDR1 ENHRY and CDR2 SYGVKD. This CDR3 is 13 amino acids long. J lost 6 bases, V lost 10 bases, and 5 bases had no gene match. The CDR3 loop is CASAGTGGNEQFF. CDR3 sequence (DNA): TGTGCCAGCGCCGGGACAGGGGGCAATGAGCAGTTCTTC.

This chain links TRBV18 with TRBJ2-2; perhaps TRBD1 as D (5 bases). V lost 1 base, J lost 4 bases, and 10 bases lay in between. This CDR3 comprises 15 residues. CDR1 and CDR2 (germline): KGHSH, LQKENI. The CDR3 spells CASSPQGEGTGELFF. CDR3 in DNA: TGTGCCAGCTCACCACAAGGGGAAGGCACCGGGGAGCTGTTTTTT.

The V call is TRBV7-9, the J call TRBJ2-5, with 9 bases aligning to TRBD2. Gene TRBJ2-7 matches the end of the DNA better, so the J call may be wrong. Germline lookup yields CDR1 SEHNR and CDR2 FQNEAQ (reference sequence). The CDR3 runs 16 residues. As DNA, the CDR3 is TGTGCCAGCAGCTTAGTTATCGGACTAGCGATATACGAGCAGTACTTC. Translation: CASSLVIGLAIYEQYF.

The J gene is TRBJ2-1, the V gene TRBV9; 15 positions agree with TRBD2. The CDR3 is 18 residues long. CDR1 is SGDLS, CDR2 YYNGEE, per germline. J was trimmed by 4 bases and V by 0 bases; bases with no gene match: 5. In nucleotides, the CDR3 is TGTGCCAGCAGCGTAGGTCGGACTAGCGGGAGGGAGTACAATGAGCAGTTCTTC. It translates to CASSVGRTSGREYNEQFF.

The chain employs TRBV11-2 and TRBJ1-3, with D tentatively TRBD1 (6 bases). Per germline, CDR1 SGHAT and CDR2 FQNNGV. V was trimmed by 1 base and J by 0 bases, leaving 16 bases between them. The CDR3 spans 18 residues. The CDR3, as DNA: TGTGCCAGCAGCTTAGTGGGGGGGGGACAACTCTCTGGAAACACCATATATTTT. This sequence encodes CASSLVGGGQLSGNTIYF.

The V gene is TRBV6-6, the J gene TRBJ2-7; 7 bases match TRBD1. The CDR3 has 16 amino acids. Germline V lookup: CDR1 MNHNY, CDR2 SVGAGI (reference sequence). The trim removed 2 bases at V and 2 bases at J, leaving 9 bases unmatched. The CDR3 coding sequence is TGTGCCAGCAGTTACGCCGACAGGGTGGGAACCTACGAGCAGTACTTC. Its protein is CASSYADRVGTYEQYF.

The J gene is TRBJ2-5, the V gene TRBV5-4; 9 bases are a match to TRBD2. This CDR3 spans 15 amino acids. Germline lookup yields CDR1 SGHNT and CDR2 YYREEE (reference sequence). With 4 bases clipped from V and 4 bases from J, the junction kept 8 bases outside the gene matches. The CDR3 reads CASSPSSGKGETQYF. The CDR3 nucleotides are TGTGCCAGCAGCCCCTCTAGCGGGAAGGGAGAGACCCAGTACTTC.

This CDR3 is CATRGGGFGLRSTEAFF. CDR3 DNA sequence: TGTGCCACCAGGGGAGGGGGGTTCGGATTGCGTAGCACTGAAGCTTTCTTT. The chain joins TRBV28 to TRBJ1-1, with D possibly being TRBD1 (6 bases). The ends were cut back, 10 bases at V and 4 bases at J, with 28 bases in the middle. Germline V gives CDR1 MDHEN, CDR2 SYDVKM. The CDR3 has 17 amino acids.

This chain joins TRBV28 and TRBJ2-1; D is ambiguous. The V and J ends lost 5 bases and 4 bases respectively, with 6 bases between them. Looked up from germline, CDR1 is MDHEN and CDR2 is SYDVKM. The CDR3 loop spans 12 amino acids. Written as DNA, the CDR3 is TGTGCCAGCAGTCCCCGGTACAATGAGCAGTTCTTC. Its translation is CASSPRYNEQFF.

The chain employs TRBV5-1 and TRBJ2-3; 11 nucleotides match TRBD1. The length of the CDR3 is 15 residues. V was pared by 4 bases and J by 1 base, with 2 bases of the junction left unmatched. Germline values: CDR1 SGHRS, CDR2 YFSETQ. CDR3 sequence: CASSEDRGRTDTQYF. In nucleotides, the CDR3 is TGCGCCAGCAGCGAGGACAGGGGGCGCACAGATACGCAGTATTTT.

Here the CDR3 DNA reads TGTGCCAGTAGTATAGGACAGGGGAAAACCAATGAGCAGTTCTTC. Amino acid sequence: CASSIGQGKTNEQFF. The rearrangement joins TRBV19 to TRBJ2-1, with 8 bases lining up with TRBD1. The length of the CDR3 is 15 residues. The trim removed 1 base at V and 6 bases at J, leaving 5 bases unmatched. Germline CDR1 is LNHDA and CDR2 is SQIVND (reference sequence).

V and J are TRBV2 and TRBJ2-1, with TRBD2 matching over 7 bases. With 4 bases clipped from V and 7 bases from J, the junction kept 7 bases outside the gene matches. This CDR3 has 14 amino acids. The germline V gene has CDR1 SNHLY and CDR2 FYNNEI. CDR3 sequence reads: CASSAQGLQNEQFF. CDR3 DNA sequence: TGTGCCAGCAGTGCCCAGGGACTACAAAATGAGCAGTTCTTC.

The rearrangement joins TRBV7-9 to TRBJ2-7; 7 positions agree with TRBD1. From germline, CDR1 is SEHNR and CDR2 FQNEAQ (reference sequence). The CDR3 is made up of 15 amino acids. The V segment lost 1 base and the J segment 5 bases; nucleotides outside the gene matches: 8. The chain's CDR3 is CASSLETGNLNEQYF. Written as DNA, the CDR3 is TGTGCCAGCAGCTTAGAGACAGGGAACCTGAACGAGCAGTACTTC.

The chain recombines TRBV5-1 with TRBJ2-2, with 8 bases that match TRBD2. V was pared by 5 bases and J by 4 bases, with 7 bases of the junction left unmatched. CDR1 is SGHRS and CDR2 is YFSETQ in the germline V gene. This CDR3 comprises 15 residues. The CDR3 spells CASRTGTSGTGELFF. The CDR3 DNA sequence: TGCGCCAGCAGGACCGGGACTAGTGGCACCGGGGAGCTGTTTTTT.

The gene calls are TRBV5-4 and TRBJ2-1; TRBD2 agrees at 9 bases. The CDR3 extends over 15 amino acids. Germline CDR1 is SGHNT and CDR2 is YYREEE (reference sequence). The V gene end was trimmed by 4 bases and the J gene end by 8 bases; junction bases not matched to a gene: 10. This CDR3 reads CASSPGSSGTYEQFF. In nucleotides, the CDR3 is TGTGCCAGCAGCCCGGGGTCTAGCGGGACTTATGAGCAGTTCTTC.

The chain employs TRBV5-6 and TRBJ2-7; perhaps TRBD2 as D (7 bases). CDR1 and CDR2 from the germline V gene are SGHDT and YYEEEE. The CDR3 has 17 residues. Trimming took off 0 bases at V and 2 bases at J, with 18 bases between the two ends. CDR3 residues: CASSLEAGGGAAYEQYF. In nucleotides, the CDR3 is TGTGCCAGCAGCTTGGAGGCGGGTGGGGGGGCCGCCTACGAGCAGTACTTC. Full variable domain (remainder filled in from reference TRBV5-6 and TRBJ2-7): DAGVTQSPTHLIKTRGQQVTLRCSPKSGHDTVSWYQQALGQGPQFIFQYYEEEERQRGNFPDRFSGHQFPNYSSELNVNALLLGDSALYLCASSLEAGGGAAYEQYFGPGTRLTVT.

The chain joins TRBV27 to TRBJ2-1, with D perhaps TRBD1 (6 bases). CDR1 is MNHEY, CDR2 SMNVEV, per germline (reference sequence). Trimming removed 6 bases at V and 0 bases at J, with 12 bases between. The CDR3 contains 15 residues. The CDR3 loop is CASSPGTTSYNEQFF. CDR3 DNA: TGTGCCAGCAGCCCCGGGACAACCTCCTACAATGAGCAGTTCTTC.

This chain connects TRBV10-2 to TRBJ2-1, with D possibly matching TRBD1 (5 bases). The germline gives CDR1 WSHSY, CDR2 SAAADI. The V end lost 2 bases, the J end lost 4 bases, and 9 bases lay between the germline ends. The CDR3 is made up of 14 amino acids. The CDR3 loop is CASSEPYRYNEQFF. The CDR3 DNA follows: TGCGCCAGCAGTGAGCCTTACAGGTACAATGAGCAGTTCTTC.

This chain connects TRBV28 to TRBJ2-5; D gene uncertain. Germline loops: CDR1 MDHEN, CDR2 SYDVKM. There are 11 residues in the CDR3. V shed 5 bases and J shed 7 bases, with 8 bases lying between them. Written as DNA, the CDR3 is TGTGCCAGCAGTACCCAGGCGACCCAGTACTTC. It translates to CASSTQATQYF.

J is TRBJ2-7 and V is TRBV15; 8 nucleotides line up with TRBD2. Germline trimming cut 1 base from V and 3 bases from J; bases unmatched to any gene: 5. The CDR3 contains 15 residues. Looked up from germline, CDR1 is LNHNV and CDR2 is YYDKDF (reference sequence). The CDR3 bases are TGTGCCACCAGCAGAGCCGCGGGGGGAATCTACGAGCAGTACTTC. Encoded protein: CATSRAAGGIYEQYF.

The chain has TRBV18 and TRBJ2-1; a weak D match, TRBD2 (6 bases). The CDR3 is made up of 13 amino acids. Deletions cut 3 bases from V and 4 bases from J, with 7 bases between. Germline V CDR1 and CDR2: KGHSH, LQKENI. CDR3 nucleotides: TGTGCCAGCTCACCGGCGGGGTACAATGAGCAGTTCTTC. Amino acid sequence: CASSPAGYNEQFF.

The V and J genes are TRBV4-2 and TRBJ1-6, with D unresolved. V lost 1 base, J lost 7 bases, and 8 bases lay in between. CDR1 LGHNA and CDR2 YNFKEQ come from the germline V gene. The CDR3 has 14 residues. CDR3 amino acids: CASSQVTVNSPLHF. The DNA for the CDR3 is TGTGCCAGCAGCCAAGTTACAGTGAATTCACCCCTCCACTTT.

The CDR3 loop reads CASTPPGLGLAEAFF. CDR3 nucleotides: TGTGCCAGCACCCCACCAGGGTTGGGGCTGGCTGAAGCTTTCTTT. The genes are TRBV6-5 and TRBJ1-1; perhaps TRBD1 as D (5 bases). V was pared by 7 bases and J by 6 bases, with 21 bases between. CDR3 length equals 15 residues. Germline CDR1 and CDR2: MNHEY and SVGAGI.

The chain employs TRBV5-5 and TRBJ1-2; 7 positions agree with TRBD1. The length of the CDR3 is 14 residues. Germline V lookup: CDR1 SGHKS, CDR2 YYEKEE (reference sequence). V was clipped by 4 bases and J by 6 bases; unmatched bases: 9. DNA of the CDR3: TGTGCCAGCAGCCAAGGGACAGTCAACGATGGCTACACCTTC. The encoded protein is CASSQGTVNDGYTF.